This T cell receptor (beta chain) was documented in a study of cytomegalovirus exposure and HLA in healthy donors (dated by TCRdb to 2017 to 2019). For context, the study as a whole: An earlier analysis of some 600 of the donors reported roughly 300 Gb of sequence data and 117 million unique TCR beta sequences obtained from about 180 million T cells. About 330 gigabases of sequencing data and around 85 million unique TCR sequences made up an early release that covered over 550 HLA-typed donors. The genetic ancestry cluster associated with self-reported Caucasian donors included 80% to 90% of the roughly 380 genotyped donors. The study was designed to test whether signatures of past pathogen exposure could be identified by cataloging public T cell receptors. The T cell repertoires of several hundred subjects were profiled by immunosequencing and related to cytomegalovirus serostatus. In addition to the first cohort of around 670 subjects, a separate validation cohort of 120 different subjects was used. High-throughput TCR immunosequencing, statistical association of individual TCRs with disease status, and machine learning were combined to predict cytomegalovirus infection status. In a later analysis, previously published TCR beta repertoires from about 670 donors were re-analyzed and high-resolution HLA genotyping was added so that TCR occurrence patterns could be studied. Rather than using new phenotypic data, the later analysis identified candidate immune exposures from TCR beta sequences and from how often those sequences occurred across donors. In an earlier analysis of 587 of the donors, high-throughput TCR beta sequencing was used to judge whether each TCR beta V gene segment behaved as functional or pseudogenic. Donor age, sex, ethnicity and CMV serostatus were compiled alongside the repertoire data. In a later genetic analysis, genome-wide SNP genotypes for about 65% of the roughly 670 donors were used, and that subset was treated as a discovery cohort. Every discovery cohort repertoire had been produced on one sequencing platform. HLA typing included class I and class II loci at four-digit resolution. The number of donors typed differed by locus, with roughly 629-640 for A, B, C, DRB1 and DQB1, roughly 520 for DQA1, 600 to 610 for DPA1, and some 440 for DPB1. Because of strong linkage in the cohort, roughly five DR-DQ haplotypes were treated as single units for association and clustering. On average, around 200,000 unique TCR beta nucleotide sequences were sequenced per donor among roughly 430 genotyped donors of the cohort, with roughly 18% of those sequences being non-productive.

General study outcomes and caveats: According to a later analysis, TCR association rates differed among HLA loci, with DRB1 alleles showing the most associated TCRs and HLA-C alleles showing the fewest. Sequencing depth was assumed to be roughly uniform across donors in the presence/absence analyses, though that assumption may not hold. While some public TCRs were present in many individuals, most TCR sequences turned up only very rarely across donors. V-gene and J-gene trimming of TCR beta chains was associated with a missense DCLRE1C variant in a later genetic analysis, and the association was replicated in an independent cohort. In a later analysis, HLA-associated TCR beta chains were found to be more clonally expanded and to have lower generation probabilities than equally common non-associated chains. When HLA alleles, especially DR and DQ, strongly co-occurred, TCR associations were difficult to assign to individual alleles. A further reported finding was that TCR beta sequences accurately predicted the HLA-A and HLA-B alleles for most subjects in the first cohort. A later analysis found that most CMV-associated TCR beta chains appeared HLA-restricted, with HLA associations seemingly driven largely by CMV exposure. Several of the top co-occurrence clusters appeared to be linked to parvovirus B19, influenza, CMV and Epstein-Barr virus, according to a later analysis. In a later genetic analysis, fewer N-insertions in productive TCRs were reported among donors in an Asian-associated ancestry cluster than the roughly 710-donor mean. Because HLA typing was missing for some donors at each locus, association tests included only the typed subset. Seventeen rarely observed V segments, including chromosome 9 orphons, were excluded from the earlier analysis of about 500 of the donors because counts were too low. For the cohort, immune exposure information was limited to CMV serostatus. This cohort had only TCR beta chains sequenced, and the lack of alpha or paired-chain data limited which features could be detected. In an earlier analysis of approximately 590 of the donors, most TCR beta V segments appeared in productive rearrangements about 87% or about 30% of the time, broadly matching IMGT annotations. A cluster of highly shared sequence variants was judged likely to represent a technical artifact of the sequencing pipeline. A few of the identified cytomegalovirus-associated TCR beta chains were confirmed in vitro to be specific for cytomegalovirus antigens. The 87-base-pair reads could not distinguish some IMGT-functional V segments, including TRBV6-2 and TRBV6-3, so those segments were excluded. Correlated functional status among segregating V segments might reflect linkage disequilibrium, but an unknown experimental factor could not be ruled out. In a later analysis, over 15,000 TCR beta sequences were associated with specific HLA alleles at a false discovery rate of 0.05. The study gave a list of 150 to 200 TCR beta chains associated with cytomegalovirus. The authors suggested that the approach could potentially be generalized to other disease states and immunological phenotypes. Cytomegalovirus status was reported to be diagnosed by the classifier with high specificity and sensitivity in both the original and validation cohorts.

The CDR3 runs 13 residues from the cysteine to the phenylalanine. Only CDR3 DNA remains: 39 bases, in frame from the first base. The germline V gene (reference sequence) yields GTSNPN for CDR1 and SVGIG for CDR2. At the junction V is shortened by 8 bases and J by 5 bases, with 15 bases in between. About this clone itself: This clone's antigen is unknown.

Receptor libraries were prepared by the immunoSEQ multiplex PCR assay. For the multiplex PCR, a mixture combining 60 forward primers for TCR Vbeta segments and 13 reverse primers for TCR Jbeta segments was used. Amplification of the CDR3 region of rearranged TCR beta genes was performed with a multiplex PCR assay on genomic DNA. On the Illumina HiSeq System, the amplified TCR beta libraries were sequenced as 87-base-pair reads. Processing in the source paper ran as follows. A later analysis counted tens of millions of unique TCR beta chains across the 666 repertoires, and around 9.9 million of these chains were shared by at least two donors. A nearest-neighbor algorithm error-corrected the raw reads and collapsed the reads into unique sequences, merging closely related sequences to remove PCR and sequencing errors. V, D and J gene segments were assigned by aligning CDR3 sequences to IMGT reference sequences. For a sequence to be retained, at least a six-nucleotide match to both a V gene segment and a J gene segment was required. A rearrangement counted as productive if the CDR3 had no stop codons and remained in frame with V and J, and every other rearrangement counted as non-productive. CDR3 was defined by IMGT convention, running from the second conserved V-encoded cysteine to the conserved J-encoded phenylalanine. The earlier analysis of 587 of the donors excluded sequences that lacked an unambiguous match to a single V gene segment. An earlier analysis of 500 to 700 of the donors classified V segments as functional when productive rearrangements were above 56.7% and as segregating when the standard deviation between donors was above 5%. To diagnose cytomegalovirus status from the catalog of TCR beta chain sequences, a statistical classification framework was built. V and J gene assignment, in a later analysis, came from comparing TCR nucleotide sequences with IMGT/GENE-DB human TR gene sequences. In a later analysis, CDR3 sequences and most-parsimonious VDJ recombination scenarios were assigned using the TCRdist pipeline. A later analysis defined each TCR beta chain by its CDR3 amino acid sequence plus V-gene family, and excluded reads lacking a unique V-gene family. A later analysis removed nearly 600 highly shared, low-generation-probability nucleotide sequences to deal with suspected cross-contamination and a sequencing artifact. In a later analysis, a clonal expansion index was calculated for each public chain from normalized within-repertoire ranks of inferred template counts. A later analysis computed generation probabilities with a VDJ recombination model fitted to out-of-frame rearrangements, and checked the results against IGoR. A later analysis scored TCR-TCR, TCR-HLA and TCR-CMV co-occurrence with hypergeometric tests, applying a repertoire-size bias correction to TCR pairs. A later analysis estimated false discovery rates by permuting HLA or CMV assignments 20 times. A later analysis grouped co-occurring TCRs with DBSCAN, adding TCRdist sequence similarity when clustering within HLA-allele-positive subsets. Repertoires with fewer than 30,000 or more than 120,000 public chains, plus five repertoires with anomalous nucleotide sharing, were excluded from co-occurrence clustering. What TCRdb holds here is the immuneACCESS table cut down to in-frame rearrangements. Part of the clones is not present; checked against another copy, under half of the missing clones reflect an unresolved V gene, and the others are unexplained. That table supplies the V and J calls and clone size; D and trimming were determined from the DNA. The table of this sample itemizes some 76,000 clones. The ten largest clones capture around 5% of the sample.

In total, 500 to 700 healthy bone marrow donors made up the cohort. All cohort members were sampled while nominally healthy, although unrecorded immune exposures were likely present. The donor tested CMV seronegative and was one of the 352 seronegative cohort members. A peripheral blood sample was collected from each donor, and TCR beta sequencing was performed on peripheral blood mononuclear cells. The Qiagen DNeasy Blood Extraction Kit was used to extract genomic DNA from the blood cell samples. The chain couples TRBV30 to TRBJ2-2; the best D guess is TRBD2, with 5 bases matching. This TCR was recovered from a man in his forties or fifties in good health and CMV-seronegative. Material for sequencing was PBMCs. Here is the DNA: TGTGCCCTCGGGGTAGCGTCAACCGGGGAGCTGTTTTTT. Its protein reads: CALGVASTGELFF.